This T cell receptor beta chain derives from a study of blood T cell repertoires in COVID-19. Study overall: Samples representing acute and convalescent COVID-19 were sourced from the United States, Italy and Spain.

Losses at the gene ends were 4 bases for V and 4 bases for J; bases not matched to a gene: 8. The V gene's germline CDR1 is SGDLS and CDR2 YYNGEE. The CDR3 is made up of 15 amino acids. Profiling relied on immunoSEQ multiplex PCR, and the TCRdb table lists in-frame clones only, not all of them. This table has a few hundred thousand clones, approximately 85% appearing once. This clonotype was obtained from a human donor in a cohort sampled during active COVID-19. Material: peripheral blood. The rearrangement joins TRBV9 to TRBJ2-3; 8 nucleotides line up with TRBD2. The CDR3 here is CASSSRTGGADTQYF. CDR3 in DNA: TGTGCCAGCAGCTCACGAACGGGGGGGGCAGATACGCAGTATTTT.